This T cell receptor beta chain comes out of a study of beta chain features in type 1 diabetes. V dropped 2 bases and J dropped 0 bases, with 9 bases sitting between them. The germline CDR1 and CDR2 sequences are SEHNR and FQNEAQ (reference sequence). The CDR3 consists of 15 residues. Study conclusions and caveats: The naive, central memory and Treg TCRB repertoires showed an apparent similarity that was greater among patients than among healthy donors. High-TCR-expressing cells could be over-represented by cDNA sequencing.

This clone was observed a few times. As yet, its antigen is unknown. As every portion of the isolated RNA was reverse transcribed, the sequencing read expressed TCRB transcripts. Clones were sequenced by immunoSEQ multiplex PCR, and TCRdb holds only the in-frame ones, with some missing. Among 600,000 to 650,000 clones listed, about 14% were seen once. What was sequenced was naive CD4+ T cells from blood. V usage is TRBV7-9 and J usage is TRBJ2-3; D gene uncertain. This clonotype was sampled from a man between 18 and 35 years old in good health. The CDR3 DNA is TGTGCCAGCAGCTTAAAAGGCCTAAGCACAGATACGCAGTATTTT. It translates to CASSLKGLSTDTQYF. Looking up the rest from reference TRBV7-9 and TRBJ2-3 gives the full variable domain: DTGVSQNPRHKITKRGQNVTFRCDPISEHNRLYWYRQTLGQGPEFLTYFQNEAQLEKSRLLSDRFSAERPKGSFSTLEIQRTEQGDSAMYLCASSLKGLSTDTQYFGPGTRLTVL.